This TCR beta chain was sequenced in a study of T cells in women clearing cervical HPV infection. Study-wide background: Cases were women with histologically confirmed HPV16-related CIN3 or worse, including a couple of invasive cancers. Blood came at first lesion visit for cases, post-clearance for controls.

For this clone: The CDR3 extends 3 residues past the end of the read, so its final part is completed from the germline J gene.

The CDR3 runs to 15 residues. Germline V gene data show CDR1 as SEHNR and CDR2 as FQNEAQ (reference sequence). The table came from immunoSEQ multiplex PCR; TCRdb's copy has only in-frame clones and leaves some out. This sample lists around 30,000 clones; its ten largest clones have about 18%. The receptor comes from a woman between 18 and 69 years old with a cervical HPV16 infection that either progressed to CIN3+ or cleared (not recorded which). The sample comprised blood buffy coat. The J gene is TRBJ1-2, the V gene TRBV7-9; D might be TRBD1 (5 bases). This chain's CDR3 is CASSLNRLGGDGYTF. The part of the CDR3 DNA that was read is TGTGCCAGCAGCTTAAACAGGTTGGGAGGTGACGGC. Full variable domain (missing parts from reference TRBV7-9 and TRBJ1-2): DTGVSQNPRHKITKRGQNVTFRCDPISEHNRLYWYRQTLGQGPEFLTYFQNEAQLEKSRLLSDRFSAERPKGSFSTLEIQRTEQGDSAMYLCASSLNRLGGDGYTFGSGTRLTVV.